This T cell receptor beta chain was retrieved from a study of blood T cell repertoires in COVID-19. This clone was observed a few times. V lost 0 bases and J 7 bases, leaving 10 bases between the germline ends. Germline V CDR1 and CDR2: SGHAT, FQNNGV. The CDR3 is 14 residues long. Profiled with immunoSEQ multiplex PCR; TCRdb holds only in-frame clones, not every one. The profile covers approximately 380,000 clones, with roughly 85% appearing a single time and roughly 3.6% taken by the ten largest. The sequence derives from a woman aged 18-29 years with acute or convalescent COVID-19. The material sequenced was peripheral blood. The chain is built from TRBV11-2 and TRBJ2-4, with a tentative D call TRBD2 (5 bases). The CDR3 reads CASSLDPKRNIQYF. DNA of the CDR3: TGTGCCAGCAGCTTAGACCCTAAGCGGAACATTCAGTACTTC.